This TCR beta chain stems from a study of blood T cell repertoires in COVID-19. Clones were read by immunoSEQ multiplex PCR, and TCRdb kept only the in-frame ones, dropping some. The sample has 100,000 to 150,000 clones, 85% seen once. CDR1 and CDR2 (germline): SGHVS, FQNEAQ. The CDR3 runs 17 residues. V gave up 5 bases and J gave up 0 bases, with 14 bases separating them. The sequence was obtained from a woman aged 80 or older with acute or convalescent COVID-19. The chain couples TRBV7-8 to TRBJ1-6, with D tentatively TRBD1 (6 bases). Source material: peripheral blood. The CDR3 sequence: CASSRAGENSYNSPLHF. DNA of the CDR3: TGTGCCAGCAGCAGGGCAGGGGAGAACTCCTATAATTCACCCCTCCACTTT.